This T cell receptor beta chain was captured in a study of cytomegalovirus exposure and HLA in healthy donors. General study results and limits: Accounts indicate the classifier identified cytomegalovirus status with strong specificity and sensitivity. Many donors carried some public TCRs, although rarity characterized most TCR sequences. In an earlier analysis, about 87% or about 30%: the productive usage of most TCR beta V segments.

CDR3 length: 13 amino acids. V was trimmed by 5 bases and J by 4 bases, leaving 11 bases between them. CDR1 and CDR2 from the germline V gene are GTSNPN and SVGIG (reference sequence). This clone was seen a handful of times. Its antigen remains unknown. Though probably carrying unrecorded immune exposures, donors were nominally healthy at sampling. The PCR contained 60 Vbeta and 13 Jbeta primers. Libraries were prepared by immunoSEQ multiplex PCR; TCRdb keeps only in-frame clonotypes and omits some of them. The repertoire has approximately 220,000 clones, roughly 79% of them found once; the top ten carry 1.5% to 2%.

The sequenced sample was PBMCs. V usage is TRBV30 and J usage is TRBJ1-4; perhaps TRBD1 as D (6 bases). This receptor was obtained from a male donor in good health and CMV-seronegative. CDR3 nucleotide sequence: TGTGCCTGGGCTGCAGGGGTTAATGAAAAACTGTTTTTT. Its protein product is CAWAAGVNEKLFF.